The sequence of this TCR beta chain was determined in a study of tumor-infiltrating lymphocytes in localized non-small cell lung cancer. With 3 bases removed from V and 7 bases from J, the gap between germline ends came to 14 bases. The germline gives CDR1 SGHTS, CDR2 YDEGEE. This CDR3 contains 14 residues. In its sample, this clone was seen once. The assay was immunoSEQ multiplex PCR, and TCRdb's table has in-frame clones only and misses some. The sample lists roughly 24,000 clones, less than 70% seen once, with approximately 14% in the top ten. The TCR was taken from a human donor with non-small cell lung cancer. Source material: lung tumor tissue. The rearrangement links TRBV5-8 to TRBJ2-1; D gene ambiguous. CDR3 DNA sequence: TGTGCCAGCAGCTCAGGATTTTCGGTAAATGAGCAGTTCTTC. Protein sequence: CASSSGFSVNEQFF.